This T cell receptor beta chain was found in a study of OX40 agonist ivuxolimab in advanced cancers. Study-level background: It was ivuxolimab, an agonistic anti-OX40 (CD134) antibody, that patients were treated with. At doses from 0.01 to 10 mg/kg, patients were given intravenous ivuxolimab every 2 weeks. Notes on the study in general: Expanded clones tended on average to be more numerous among CD8+ T cells than CD4+. Clonal expansion was seen in CD4+ and CD8+ blood T cells by week 6 at 0.1 to 3.0 mg/kg.

Assay: immunoSEQ multiplex PCR; the TCRdb copy retains only in-frame clones and omits some. The sample comprises about 49,000 clones, 79% of which are singletons, and around 2.5% rests with the top ten. Of note for this clone: Its specificity is unknown.

The receptor was isolated from an adult with an advanced solid tumor such as melanoma, head and neck, liver or kidney cancer. This sample comprised CD4+ or CD8+ T cells sorted from blood, obtained in a trial of the OX40 agonist ivuxolimab.

The chain's CDR3 is CASSLNGGTNLDTQYF. CDR3 DNA sequence: TGTGCCAGCAGCTTAAATGGCGGGACAAATTTGGATACGCAGTATTTT. V usage is TRBV7-2 and J usage is TRBJ2-3; D assignment may be TRBD1 or TRBD2 (6 bases each). Trimming took off 2 bases at V and 6 bases at J, with 18 bases between the two ends. This CDR3 contains 16 residues. Looked up from germline, CDR1 is SGHTA and CDR2 is FQGNSA.